This TCR beta chain was found in a study of Graves' ophthalmopathy and Graves' hyperthyroidism. Beta-chain TCR CDR3 regions were amplified from RNA transcripts. RT-PCR in the first round used HTBI primers; a second-round multiplex PCR followed. TCRdb re-derived calls from the multiplex PCR reads in MiXCR, one entry per CDR3 protein. In the table there are approximately 500,000 distinct CDR3 sequences, around an eighth of which are singletons. About 10 ml of fresh blood yielded the PBMCs by density gradient. CDR1 is GTSNPN, CDR2 SVGIG, per germline (reference sequence). V was cut by 5 bases and J by 11 bases, with 9 bases left in between. The CDR3 covers 10 residues.

The V and J genes are TRBV30 and TRBJ1-4; D is possibly TRBD1 (5 bases). The sequencing input was blood. The receptor was derived from a young woman with Graves' ophthalmopathy. The CDR3 spells CAWGTVKLFF. CDR3 bases: TGTGCCTGGGGGACGGTCAAACTGTTTTTT.